The 15 T cell receptor beta chains below come from one sample, sequenced in a study of CD8 T cells in ankylosing spondylitis. Using its own MiXCR run on the 5' RACE reads, TCRdb lists one record per CDR3 protein. The sample contains 220,000 or so distinct CDR3 sequences, roughly 10% of which appear only once. Sequencing was carried out using blood, either unsorted or a sorted T cell fraction (not recorded which). These receptors all come from a male donor with ankylosing spondylitis or in good health (not recorded which).

The chain recombines TRBV14 with TRBJ1-1; 10 nucleotides agree with TRBD1. After removal of 4 bases from V and 1 base from J, the junction contained 3 bases not matched to a gene. Per germline, CDR1 SGHDN and CDR2 FVKESK. The CDR3 contains 15 residues. CDR3 nucleotide sequence: TGTGCCAGCAGCCCCTGGACAGGGGGGAACACTGAAGCTTTCTTT. This codes for CASSPWTGGNTEAFF.

This clonotype was seen a few times. The chain has TRBV29-1 and TRBJ2-3; no clear D gene. The CDR3 sequence is 12 residues long. V shed 4 bases and J shed 2 bases, with 7 bases lying between them. In germline, CDR1 is SQVTM, CDR2 ANQGSEA. The CDR3 region has the DNA TGCAGCGTTGCCCCGCACACAGATACGCAGTATTTT. It yields the protein CSVAPHTDTQYF.

In this sample, this clonotype turned up many times. The gene calls are TRBV6-1 and TRBJ2-5; the match to TRBD1 covers 7 bases. The ends lost 4 bases at V and 5 bases at J; junction bases unmatched: 1. Germline CDR1 MNHNS, CDR2 SASEGT. The length of the CDR3 is 12 residues. In DNA, the CDR3 is TGTGCCAGCAGTGGCAGGGGGGAGACCCAGTACTTC. Translated: CASSGRGETQYF.

This clonotype was recorded at least ten times. Here the CDR3 DNA reads TGTGCCAGCAGCTTAGCGCAGAGGGATTGGTGGGGCTATGGCTACACCTTC. Protein sequence: CASSLAQRDWWGYGYTF. The chain uses TRBV7-2 and TRBJ1-2; D ambiguous. The germline V and J ends were trimmed by 0 bases and 4 bases, with 18 bases remaining between them. This CDR3 comprises 17 residues. Germline CDR1 and CDR2: SGHTA and FQGNSA.

There are a few counts of this clonotype. The V gene is TRBV3-1, the J gene TRBJ2-3; possibly TRBD1 for D (5 bases). CDR1 and CDR2 from the germline V gene are LGHDT and YNNKEL (reference sequence). Trimming shortened V by 0 bases and J by 5 bases, and 18 bases separated the two germline ends. CDR3 length: 17 amino acids. The CDR3 loop is CASSQDAAGFGIDTQYF. As DNA, the CDR3 is TGTGCCAGCAGCCAAGATGCGGCAGGGTTTGGAATAGATACGCAGTATTTT.

The chain carries TRBV7-9 and TRBJ2-5, with D tentatively TRBD2 (5 bases). This CDR3 comprises 14 residues. The V end lost 10 bases, the J end lost 2 bases, and 17 bases lay between the germline ends. Germline-derived CDR1 and CDR2 are SEHNR and FQNEAQ (reference sequence). Written as DNA, the CDR3 is TGTGCCACTAGTAGTGGAGCGGTGCAAGAGACCCAGTACTTC. Its translation: CATSSGAVQETQYF.

Notes on this clonotype: This may come from a read error, since a much larger clone is one base off. The rearrangement joins TRBV7-2 to TRBJ1-1; D is ambiguous. Germline V lookup: CDR1 SGHTA, CDR2 FQGNSA. CDR3 length equals 16 residues. The CDR3: CASSLGPARLTTKAFF. The CDR3 coding sequence is TGTGCCAGCAGCCTTGGCCCAGCCCGCCTGACCACTAAAGCTTTCTTT.

The table lists this clonotype with many counts. The CDR3 here is CSALQRSQGDGYTF. CDR3 coding DNA: TGCAGTGCGCTTCAGCGTTCACAGGGCGACGGCTACACCTTC. This sequence joins TRBV20-1 and TRBJ1-2; a weak D match, TRBD1 (6 bases). The V and J ends lost 6 bases and 8 bases respectively, with 22 bases between them. Germline V gives CDR1 DFQATT, CDR2 SNEGSKA (reference sequence). The CDR3 covers 14 residues.

This clonotype was seen many times. The genes are TRBV6-1 and TRBJ2-5; 8 bases align to TRBD1. Trimming took 6 bases from V and 5 from J; bases not matched to a gene: 8. The CDR3 contains 14 residues. Germline loops: CDR1 MNHNS, CDR2 SASEGT. CDR3 nucleotides: TGTGCCAGCAGACCACAGGGGGGTGTTGAGACCCAGTACTTC. It translates to CASRPQGGVETQYF.

The J gene is TRBJ2-4, the V gene TRBV5-1, with D unclear. The germline gives CDR1 SGHRS, CDR2 YFSETQ. V gave up 0 bases and J gave up 0 bases, with 7 bases separating them. This CDR3 spans 15 amino acids. The CDR3 here is CASSLDRLAKNIQYF. In DNA, the CDR3 is TGCGCCAGCAGCTTGGACCGCCTAGCCAAAAACATTCAGTACTTC. The full variable domain, in which reference TRBV5-1 and TRBJ2-4 provide the parts outside the CDR3, is KAGVTQTPRYLIKTRGQQVTLSCSPISGHRSVSWYQQTPGQGLQFLFEYFSETQRNKGNFPGRFSGRQFSNSRSEMNVSTLELGDSALYLCASSLDRLAKNIQYFGAGTRLSVL.

V usage is TRBV3-1 and J usage is TRBJ2-3; TRBD2 matches at 8 bases. CDR3 length: 17 amino acids. V dropped 0 bases and J dropped 8; count of bases not matched to a gene: 13. The germline CDR1 and CDR2 sequences are LGHDT and YNNKEL (reference sequence). The CDR3 DNA reads as TGTGCCAGCAGCCAAGAACCAGGACTAGCCAAGAGGGTTACGCAGTATTTT. It specifies CASSQEPGLAKRVTQYF.

Many counts were recorded for this clonotype. The chain employs TRBV9 and TRBJ1-4; possibly TRBD1 for D (6 bases). Trimming took 0 bases from V and 4 from J, leaving 10 bases between them. The CDR3 is made up of 15 amino acids. The germline CDR1 and CDR2 sequences are SGDLS and YYNGEE. The CDR3 DNA reads TGTGCCAGCAGCGTAGTCGGAGGGGGTAATGAAAAACTGTTTTTT. This sequence encodes CASSVVGGGNEKLFF. The full variable domain, completed using reference TRBV9 and TRBJ1-4, is DSGVTQTPKHLITATGQRVTLRCSPRSGDLSVYWYQQSLDQGLQFLIQYYNGEERAKGNILERFSAQQFPDLHSELNLSSLELGDSALYFCASSVVGGGNEKLFFGSGTQLSVL.

Ten or more counts support this clonotype. V and J are TRBV7-2 and TRBJ2-7; D remains ambiguous. The ends were cut back, 5 bases at V and 0 bases at J, with 14 bases in the middle. Germline CDR1 is SGHTA and CDR2 is FQGNSA. The CDR3 has 15 amino acids. CDR3 sequence: CASSGRQLSSYEQYF. The CDR3, as DNA: TGTGCCAGCAGCGGTAGGCAGCTAAGCTCCTACGAGCAGTACTTC.

This clonotype has at least ten counts. The chain links TRBV20-1 to TRBJ2-1; D unresolved. The CDR3 loop spans 16 amino acids. V shed 1 base and J shed 1 base, with 14 bases lying between them. Per the germline V gene, CDR1 is DFQATT and CDR2 is SNEGSKA (reference sequence). The CDR3 region is CSARGGQLGSYNEQFF. The CDR3 nucleotides read TGCAGTGCTAGAGGAGGCCAATTAGGGTCCTACAATGAGCAGTTCTTC.

A note on this clonotype: With a much larger clone just one base away, this may be a read error. The V call is TRBV5-1, the J call TRBJ2-2, with TRBD2 matching 9 bases. Germline V gene data show CDR1 as SGHRS and CDR2 as YFSETQ. V lost 5 bases to trimming and J lost 0 bases; unmatched junction nucleotides: 8. There are 17 residues in the CDR3. CDR3 nucleotides: TGCGCCAGCAGGCTCTCCGGGACTAGCCCGAACACCGGGGAGCTGTTTTTT. Translating it yields CASRLSGTSPNTGELFF.